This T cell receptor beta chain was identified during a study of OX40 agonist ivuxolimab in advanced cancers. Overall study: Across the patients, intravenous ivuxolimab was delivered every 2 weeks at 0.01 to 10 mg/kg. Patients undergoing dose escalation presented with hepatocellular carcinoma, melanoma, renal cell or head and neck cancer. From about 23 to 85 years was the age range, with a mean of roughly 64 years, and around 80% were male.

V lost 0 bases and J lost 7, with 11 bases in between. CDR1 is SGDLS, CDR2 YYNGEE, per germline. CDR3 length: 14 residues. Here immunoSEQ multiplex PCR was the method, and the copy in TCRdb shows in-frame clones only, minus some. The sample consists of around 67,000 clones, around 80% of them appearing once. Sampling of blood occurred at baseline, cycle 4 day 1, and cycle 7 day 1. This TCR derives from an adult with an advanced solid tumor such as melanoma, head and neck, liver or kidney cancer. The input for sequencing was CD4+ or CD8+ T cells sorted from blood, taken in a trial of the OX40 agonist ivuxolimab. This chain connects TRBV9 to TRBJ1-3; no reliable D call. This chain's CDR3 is CASSVGAGGNTIYF. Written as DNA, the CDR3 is TGTGCCAGCAGCGTAGGTGCGGGAGGGAACACCATATATTTT.